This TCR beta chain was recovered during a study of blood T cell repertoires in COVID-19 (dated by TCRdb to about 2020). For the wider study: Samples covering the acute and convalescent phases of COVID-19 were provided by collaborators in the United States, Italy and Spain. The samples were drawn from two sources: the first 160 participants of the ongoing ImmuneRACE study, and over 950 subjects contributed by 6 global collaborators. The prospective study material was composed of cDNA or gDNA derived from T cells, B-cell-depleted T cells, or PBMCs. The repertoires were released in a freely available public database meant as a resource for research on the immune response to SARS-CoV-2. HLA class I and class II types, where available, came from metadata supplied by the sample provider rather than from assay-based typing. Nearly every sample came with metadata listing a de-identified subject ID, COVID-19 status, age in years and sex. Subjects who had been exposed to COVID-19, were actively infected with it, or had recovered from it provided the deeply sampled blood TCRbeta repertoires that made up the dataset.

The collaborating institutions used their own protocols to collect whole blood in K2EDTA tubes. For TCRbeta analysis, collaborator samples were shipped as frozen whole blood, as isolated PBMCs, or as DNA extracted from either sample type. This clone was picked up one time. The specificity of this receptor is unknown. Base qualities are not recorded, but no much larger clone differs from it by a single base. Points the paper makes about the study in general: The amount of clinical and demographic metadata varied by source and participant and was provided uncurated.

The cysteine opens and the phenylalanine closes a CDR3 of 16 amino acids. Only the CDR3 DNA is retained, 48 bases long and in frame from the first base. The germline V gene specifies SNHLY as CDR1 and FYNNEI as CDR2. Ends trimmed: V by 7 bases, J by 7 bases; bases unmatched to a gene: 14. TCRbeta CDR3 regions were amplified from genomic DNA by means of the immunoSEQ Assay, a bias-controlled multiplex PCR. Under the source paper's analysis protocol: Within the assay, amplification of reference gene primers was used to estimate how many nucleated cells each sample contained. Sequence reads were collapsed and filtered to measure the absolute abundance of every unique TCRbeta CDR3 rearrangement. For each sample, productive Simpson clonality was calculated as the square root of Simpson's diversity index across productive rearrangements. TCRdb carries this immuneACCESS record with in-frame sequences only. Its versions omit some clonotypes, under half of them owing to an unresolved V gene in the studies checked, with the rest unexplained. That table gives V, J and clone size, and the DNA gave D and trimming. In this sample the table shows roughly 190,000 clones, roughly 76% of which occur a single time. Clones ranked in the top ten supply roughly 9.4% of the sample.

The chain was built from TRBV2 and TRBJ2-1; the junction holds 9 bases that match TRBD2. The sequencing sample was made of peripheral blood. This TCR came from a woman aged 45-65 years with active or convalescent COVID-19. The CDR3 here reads CASNVRSGRRSNEQFF. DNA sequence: TGTGCCAGCAATGTCCGGAGCGGGAGGCGATCAAATGAGCAGTTCTTC.